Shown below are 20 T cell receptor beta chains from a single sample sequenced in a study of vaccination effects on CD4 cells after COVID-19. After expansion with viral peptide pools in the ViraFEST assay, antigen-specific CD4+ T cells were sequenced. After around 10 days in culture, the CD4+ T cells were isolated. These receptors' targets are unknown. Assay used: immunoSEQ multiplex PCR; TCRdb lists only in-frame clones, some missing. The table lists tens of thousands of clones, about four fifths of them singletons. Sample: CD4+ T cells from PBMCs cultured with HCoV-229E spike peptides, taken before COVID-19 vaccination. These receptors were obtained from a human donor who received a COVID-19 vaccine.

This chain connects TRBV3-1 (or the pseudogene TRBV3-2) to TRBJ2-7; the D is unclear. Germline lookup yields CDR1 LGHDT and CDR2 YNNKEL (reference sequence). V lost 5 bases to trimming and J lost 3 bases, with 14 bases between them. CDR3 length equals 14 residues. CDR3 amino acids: CASSGDLGGYEQYV. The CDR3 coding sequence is TGTGCCAGCAGCGGGGATTTGGGTGGCTACGAGCAGTACGTC.

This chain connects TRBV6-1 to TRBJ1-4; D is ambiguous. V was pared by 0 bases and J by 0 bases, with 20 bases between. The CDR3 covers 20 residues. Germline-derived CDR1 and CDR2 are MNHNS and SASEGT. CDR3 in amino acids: CASSEALAGVLGTTNEKLFF. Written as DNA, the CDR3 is TGTGCCAGCAGTGAAGCCTTGGCAGGAGTATTAGGTACAACTAATGAAAAACTGTTTTTT.

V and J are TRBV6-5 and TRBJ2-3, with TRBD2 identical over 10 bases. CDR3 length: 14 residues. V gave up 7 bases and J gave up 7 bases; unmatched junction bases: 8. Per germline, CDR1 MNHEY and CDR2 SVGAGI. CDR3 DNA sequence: TGTGCCAGCATGAGCGGGGGGGCCTCGCATACGCAGTATTTT. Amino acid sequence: CASMSGGASHTQYF.

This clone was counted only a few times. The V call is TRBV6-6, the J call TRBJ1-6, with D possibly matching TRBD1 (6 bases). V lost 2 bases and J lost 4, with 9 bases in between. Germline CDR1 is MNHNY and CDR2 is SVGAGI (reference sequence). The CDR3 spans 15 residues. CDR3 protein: CASSYGTPYNSPLHF. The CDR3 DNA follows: TGTGCCAGCAGTTACGGGACACCTTATAATTCACCCCTCCACTTT.

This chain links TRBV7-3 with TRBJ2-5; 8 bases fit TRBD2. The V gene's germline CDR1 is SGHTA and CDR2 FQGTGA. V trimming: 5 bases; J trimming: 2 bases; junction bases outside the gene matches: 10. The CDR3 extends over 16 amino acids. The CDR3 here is CASSPSGGGLQETQYF. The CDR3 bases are TGTGCCAGCAGCCCTTCGGGGGGGGGCCTTCAAGAGACCCAGTACTTC. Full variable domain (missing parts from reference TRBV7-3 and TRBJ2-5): GAGVSQTPSNKVTEKGKYVELRCDPISGHTALYWYRQSLGQGPEFLIYFQGTGAADDSGLPNDRFFAVRPEGSVSTLKIQRTERGDSAVYLCASSPSGGGLQETQYFGPGTRLLVL.

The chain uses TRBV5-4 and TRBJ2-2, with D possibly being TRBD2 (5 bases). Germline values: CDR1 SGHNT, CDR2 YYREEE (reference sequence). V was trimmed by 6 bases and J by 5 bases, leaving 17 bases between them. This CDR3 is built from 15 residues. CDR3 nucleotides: TGTGCCAGCAAGTTATCTAGCACCGGGACCGGGGAGCTGTTTTTT. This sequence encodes CASKLSSTGTGELFF.

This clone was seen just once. CDR3 residues: CASSLLSGRVAYNEQFF. The CDR3 nucleotides read TGTGCCAGCAGTTTATTGTCAGGGAGAGTCGCCTACAATGAGCAGTTCTTC. J is TRBJ2-1 and V is TRBV27, with D possibly called TRBD1 or TRBD2 (5 bases each). V was clipped by 1 base and J by 2 bases, with 15 bases between them. CDR3 length: 17 residues. Per germline, CDR1 MNHEY and CDR2 SMNVEV (reference sequence).

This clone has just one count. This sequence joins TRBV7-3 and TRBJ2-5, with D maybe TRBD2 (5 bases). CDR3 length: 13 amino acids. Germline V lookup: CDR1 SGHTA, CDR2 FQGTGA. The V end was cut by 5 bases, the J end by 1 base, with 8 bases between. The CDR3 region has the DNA TGTGCCAGCAGCCGAGGGCCCCAAGAGACCCAGTACTTC. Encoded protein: CASSRGPQETQYF.

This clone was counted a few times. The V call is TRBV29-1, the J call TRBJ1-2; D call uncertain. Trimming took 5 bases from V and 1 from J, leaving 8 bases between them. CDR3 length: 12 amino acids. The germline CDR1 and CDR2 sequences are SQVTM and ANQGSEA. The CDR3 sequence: CSVSTVNYGYTF. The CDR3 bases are TGCAGCGTTTCGACGGTTAACTATGGCTACACCTTC.

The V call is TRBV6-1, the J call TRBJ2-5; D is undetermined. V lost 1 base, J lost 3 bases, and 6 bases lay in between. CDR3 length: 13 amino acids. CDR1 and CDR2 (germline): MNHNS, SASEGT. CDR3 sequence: CASSEGPKETQYF. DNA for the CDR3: TGTGCCAGCAGTGAAGGCCCGAAAGAGACCCAGTACTTC.

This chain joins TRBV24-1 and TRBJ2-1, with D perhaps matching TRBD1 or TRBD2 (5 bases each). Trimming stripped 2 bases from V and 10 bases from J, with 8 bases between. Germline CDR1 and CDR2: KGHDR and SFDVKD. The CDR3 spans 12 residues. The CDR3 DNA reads TGTGCCACCAGTGATTGGGGCGGGGAGCAGTTCTTC. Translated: CATSDWGGEQFF.

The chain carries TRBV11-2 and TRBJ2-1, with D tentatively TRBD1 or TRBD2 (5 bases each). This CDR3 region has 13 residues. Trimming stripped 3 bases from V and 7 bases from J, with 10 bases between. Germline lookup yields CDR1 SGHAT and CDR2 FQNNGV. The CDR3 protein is CASSFPGPNEQFF. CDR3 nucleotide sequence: TGTGCCAGCAGCTTCCCGGGACCTAATGAGCAGTTCTTC.

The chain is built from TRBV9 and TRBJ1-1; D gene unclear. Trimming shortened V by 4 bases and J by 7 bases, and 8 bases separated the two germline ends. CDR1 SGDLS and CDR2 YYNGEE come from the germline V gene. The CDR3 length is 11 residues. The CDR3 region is CASSLEGEAFF. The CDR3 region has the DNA TGTGCCAGCAGCCTCGAGGGTGAAGCTTTCTTT.

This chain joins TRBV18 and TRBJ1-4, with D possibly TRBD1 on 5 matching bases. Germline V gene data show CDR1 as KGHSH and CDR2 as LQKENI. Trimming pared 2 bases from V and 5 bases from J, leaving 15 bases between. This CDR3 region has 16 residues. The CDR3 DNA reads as TGTGCCAGCTCACCAACTGGAAGCGGGGCCAATGAAAAACTGTTTTTT. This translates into CASSPTGSGANEKLFF.

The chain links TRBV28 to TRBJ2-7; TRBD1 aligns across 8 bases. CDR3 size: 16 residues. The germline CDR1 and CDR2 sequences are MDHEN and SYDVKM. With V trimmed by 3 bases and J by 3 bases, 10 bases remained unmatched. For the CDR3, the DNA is TGTGCCAGCAGTTTCTCTGACAGGGGAGGAGGCTACGAGCAGTACGTC. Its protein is CASSFSDRGGGYEQYV.

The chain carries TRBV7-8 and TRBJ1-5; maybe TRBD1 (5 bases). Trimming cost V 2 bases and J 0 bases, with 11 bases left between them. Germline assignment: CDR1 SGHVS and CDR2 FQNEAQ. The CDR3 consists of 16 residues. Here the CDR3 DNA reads TGTGCCAGCAGCTTAAGAGGGGCCATTAGCAATCAGCCCCAGCATTTT. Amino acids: CASSLRGAISNQPQHF.

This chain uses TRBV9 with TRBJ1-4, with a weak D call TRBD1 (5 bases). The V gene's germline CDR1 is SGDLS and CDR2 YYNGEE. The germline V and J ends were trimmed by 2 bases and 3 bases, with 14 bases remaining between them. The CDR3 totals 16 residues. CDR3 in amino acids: CASSVGTLGANEKLFF. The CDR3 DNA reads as TGTGCCAGCAGCGTCGGGACCCTCGGGGCTAATGAAAAACTGTTTTTT.

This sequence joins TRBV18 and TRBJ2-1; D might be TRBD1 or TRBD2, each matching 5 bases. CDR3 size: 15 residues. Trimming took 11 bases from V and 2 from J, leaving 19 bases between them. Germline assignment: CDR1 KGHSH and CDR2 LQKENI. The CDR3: CAGGEQGFTYNEQFF. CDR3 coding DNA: TGTGCCGGAGGCGAGCAGGGCTTCACCTACAATGAGCAGTTCTTC. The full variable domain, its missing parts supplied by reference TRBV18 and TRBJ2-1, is NAGVMQNPRHLVRRRGQEARLRCSPMKGHSHVYWYRQLPEEGLKFMVYLQKENIIDESGMPKERFSAEFPKEGPSILRIQQVVRGDSAAYFCAGGEQGFTYNEQFFGPGTRLTVL.

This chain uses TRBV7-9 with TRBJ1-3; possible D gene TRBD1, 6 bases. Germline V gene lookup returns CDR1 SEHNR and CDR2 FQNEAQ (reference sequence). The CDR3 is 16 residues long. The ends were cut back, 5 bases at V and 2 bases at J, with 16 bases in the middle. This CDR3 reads CASSPRTTGTGNTIYF. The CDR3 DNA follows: TGTGCCAGCAGCCCCCGCACCACAGGGACTGGAAACACCATATATTTT.

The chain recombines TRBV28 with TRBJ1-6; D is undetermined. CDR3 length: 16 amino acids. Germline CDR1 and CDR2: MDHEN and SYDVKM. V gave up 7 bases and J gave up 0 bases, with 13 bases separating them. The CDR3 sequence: CASIRTGSSYNSPLHF. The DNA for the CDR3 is TGTGCCAGCATCCGGACGGGTAGCTCCTATAATTCACCCCTCCACTTT.